One sample yielded the 14 T cell receptor beta chains listed below, sequenced in a study of T cell repertoires in cytomegalovirus infection. No antigens are known for them. In TCRdb, the reads were re-called with MiXCR into one record per CDR3 protein. The sample lists around 200,000 distinct CDR3 sequences, around 35% occurring once. Sample: CD8+ T cells from cultured PBMCs, taken from culture after CMV antigen stimulation. The origin of the receptors is a human donor in good health (CMV status not recorded). Some clones in this sample may be carry-over from other donors' samples.

The V call is TRBV2, the J call TRBJ2-7; no reliable D call. CDR3 length: 12 residues. Germline-derived CDR1 and CDR2 are SNHLY and FYNNEI. Trimming cost V 7 bases and J 5 bases, with 12 bases left between them. CDR3 DNA: TGTGCCAGCAAGGACCGCCTCCACGAGCAGTACTTC. It yields the protein CASKDRLHEQYF.

This clonotype has just a few counts. V is TRBV10-3 and J is TRBJ1-2, with unresolved D. The CDR3 loop spans 14 amino acids. Trimming removed 0 bases at V and 6 bases at J, with 11 bases between. The V gene's germline CDR1 is ENHRY and CDR2 SYGVKD. CDR3 bases: TGTGCCATCAGTGAGTCCTTGAGGGCGGATGGCTACACCTTC. Its translation is CAISESLRADGYTF.

The chain recombines TRBV7-9 with TRBJ2-2; D could derive from TRBD1 or TRBD2 (5 bases each). V was clipped by 5 bases and J by 3 bases, with 13 bases between them. The V gene's germline CDR1 is SEHNR and CDR2 FQNEAQ (reference sequence). This CDR3 contains 15 residues. Here the CDR3 reads CASSRGRMDTGELFF. The CDR3 region has the DNA TGTGCCAGCAGCCGGGGCCGGATGGACACCGGGGAGCTGTTTTTT.

There are a few counts of this clonotype. V and J are TRBV20-1 and TRBJ1-4; TRBD1 might be the D (6 bases). Germline-derived CDR1 and CDR2 are DFQATT and SNEGSKA (reference sequence). V lost 0 bases and J lost 8, with 16 bases in between. This CDR3 region has 15 residues. CDR3 amino acids: CSARDLVGAREKLFF. Written as DNA, the CDR3 is TGCAGTGCTAGAGATCTCGTGGGGGCGAGGGAAAAACTGTTTTTT.

There are a few counts of this clonotype. The DNA of the CDR3 is TGTGCCAGCAGTTTATTCGGGGGGTCCCAGCCCCAGCATTTT. It translates to CASSLFGGSQPQHF. The chain joins TRBV27 to TRBJ1-5; tentatively, D is TRBD1 (5 bases). In germline, CDR1 is MNHEY, CDR2 SMNVEV (reference sequence). Trimming took off 1 base at V and 7 bases at J, with 11 bases between the two ends. The CDR3 is made up of 14 amino acids.

The chain employs TRBV27 and TRBJ2-5; 12 nucleotides agree with TRBD1. The junction had 1 base not matched to a gene; V was cut back by 3 bases and J by 5 bases. The germline CDR1 and CDR2 sequences are MNHEY and SMNVEV (reference sequence). This CDR3 region has 14 residues. As DNA, the CDR3 is TGTGCCAGCAGTTTTGGGACAGGGGGCGAGACCCAGTACTTC. Its translation is CASSFGTGGETQYF.

The V gene is TRBV6-5, the J gene TRBJ2-3; tentative D call: TRBD2 (5 bases). V was trimmed by 7 bases and J by 0 bases, leaving 11 bases between them. CDR3 size: 14 residues. CDR1 is MNHEY, CDR2 SVGAGI, per germline. DNA of the CDR3: TGTGCCAGCACCAAGCGGAAGAGCACAGATACGCAGTATTTT. It specifies CASTKRKSTDTQYF.

This clonotype was seen repeatedly, ten times or more. The chain uses TRBV7-6 and TRBJ1-1; 8 nucleotides line up with TRBD1. The germline gives CDR1 SGHVS, CDR2 FNYEAQ. V shed 5 bases and J 4 bases; nucleotides not matched to a gene: 3. CDR3 size: 13 residues. CDR3 bases: TGTGCCAGCAGCGCGGGACAGGCCACTGAAGCTTTCTTT. Its protein product is CASSAGQATEAFF.

The chain couples TRBV7-9 to TRBJ2-7, with D possibly being TRBD1 (5 bases). This CDR3 is 16 amino acids long. Between the trimmed V and J ends, which lost 7 bases and 0 bases, there was a span of 19 bases. Germline CDR1 and CDR2: SEHNR and FQNEAQ (reference sequence). The CDR3 DNA is TGTGCCAGCATCCCGTCGGAGCAGGGCAGCTCCTACGAGCAGTACTTC. It codes for CASIPSEQGSSYEQYF. The full variable domain, completed using reference TRBV7-9 and TRBJ2-7, is DTGVSQNPRHKITKRGQNVTFRCDPISEHNRLYWYRQTLGQGPEFLTYFQNEAQLEKSRLLSDRFSAERPKGSFSTLEIQRTEQGDSAMYLCASIPSEQGSSYEQYFGPGTRLTVT.

The sample holds a few counts of this clonotype. The chain uses TRBV11-3 and TRBJ2-2; unclear D gene. The CDR3 covers 16 residues. Germline assignment: CDR1 SGHNT and CDR2 YENEEA. The V and J ends lost 1 base and 1 base respectively, with 10 bases between them. CDR3: CASSLGRTMNTGELFF. The CDR3 DNA is TGTGCCAGCAGCTTAGGTCGTACGATGAACACCGGGGAGCTGTTTTTT.

The chain employs TRBV7-4 and TRBJ2-7; the D is unclear. Trimming stripped 4 bases from V and 3 bases from J, with 7 bases between. This CDR3 is built from 12 residues. Germline values: CDR1 SGHVT, CDR2 SQSDAQ. The CDR3 bases are TGTGCCAGCAGCTCTGAATTCTACGAGCAGTACTTC. Translating it yields CASSSEFYEQYF.

Regarding this clonotype: A read error may produce the germline difference seen at one junction end. This chain's CDR3 is CASSSVGRNTNTQYF. CDR3 sequence (DNA): TGCGCCAGCAGCTCGGTGGGACGGAACACAAATACGCAGTATTTT. The chain employs TRBV5-1 and TRBJ2-3; either TRBD1 or TRBD2 may supply D (5 bases each). Germline lookup yields CDR1 SGHRS and CDR2 YFSETQ. The CDR3 is made up of 15 amino acids.

The gene calls are TRBV20-1 and TRBJ2-1, with 9 bases lining up with TRBD2. The CDR3 has 14 residues. J gave up 4 bases and V 3 bases, and 4 bases lay outside the gene matches. Germline V gene lookup returns CDR1 DFQATT and CDR2 SNEGSKA (reference sequence). The chain's CDR3 is CSASRLAGYNEQFF. The CDR3 nucleotides are TGCAGTGCTAGTCGGCTAGCGGGATACAATGAGCAGTTCTTC.

This chain joins TRBV2 and TRBJ2-6, with TRBD1 as a possible D gene (5 bases). Trimming shortened V by 7 bases and J by 0 bases, and 16 bases separated the two germline ends. This CDR3 comprises 17 residues. CDR1 SNHLY and CDR2 FYNNEI come from the germline V gene. CDR3 region: CASIRGREPSGANVLTF. DNA of the CDR3: TGTGCCAGCATTAGGGGCAGGGAACCCTCTGGGGCCAACGTCCTGACTTTC.